This T cell receptor beta chain was recovered during a study of somatic mutations in cytotoxic T cells in rheumatoid arthritis. Study-level findings and limits: CD8+ T cells showed clonality that did not differ significantly between patients with rheumatoid arthritis and age-matched healthy controls.

This clone was seen only once. What it binds is unknown. Trimming took 0 bases from V and 7 from J, leaving 10 bases between them. Germline lookup yields CDR1 SGDLS and CDR2 YYNGEE. The CDR3 totals 14 residues. Assay: immunoSEQ multiplex PCR; the TCRdb copy retains only in-frame clones and omits some. The sample holds thousands of clones; 75% to 90% are singletons and the top ten take approximately 41%. The chain employs TRBV9 and TRBJ2-2, with D maybe TRBD2 (6 bases). The TCR was taken from a man in his sixties with rheumatoid arthritis. Sequenced sample: CD8+ T cells sorted from blood. The DNA of the CDR3 is TGTGCCAGCAGCGTAGGGGAGGCTGGCGGGGAGCTGTTTTTT. It yields the protein CASSVGEAGGELFF.